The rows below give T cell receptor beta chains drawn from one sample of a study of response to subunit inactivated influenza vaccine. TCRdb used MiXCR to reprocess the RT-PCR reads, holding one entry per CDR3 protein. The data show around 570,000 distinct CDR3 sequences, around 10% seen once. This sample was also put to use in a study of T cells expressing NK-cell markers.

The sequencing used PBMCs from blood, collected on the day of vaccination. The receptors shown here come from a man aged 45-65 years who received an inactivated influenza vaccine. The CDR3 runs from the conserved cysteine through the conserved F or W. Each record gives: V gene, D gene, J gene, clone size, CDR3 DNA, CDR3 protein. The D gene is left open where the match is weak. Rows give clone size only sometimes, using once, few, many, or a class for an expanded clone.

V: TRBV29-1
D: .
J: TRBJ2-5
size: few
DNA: TGCAGCGTTGTCAGGGGCTCTCGCCAAGAGACCCAGTACTTC
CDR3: CSVVRGSRQETQYF

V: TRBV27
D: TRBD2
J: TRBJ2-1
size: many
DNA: TGTGCCAGCAGTCGGGACGGGATTACGCGGGAGTTGGTTGAGCAGTTCTTC
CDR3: CASSRDGITRELVEQFF

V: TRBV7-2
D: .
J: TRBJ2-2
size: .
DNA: TGTGCCAGCAGCTTATTTAGCGTAAACACCGGGGAGCTGTTTTTT
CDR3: CASSLFSVNTGELFF

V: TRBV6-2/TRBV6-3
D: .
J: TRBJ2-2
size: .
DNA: TGTGCCAGCAGTTACTTTGTGAACACCGGGGAGCTGTTTTTT
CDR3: CASSYFVNTGELFF

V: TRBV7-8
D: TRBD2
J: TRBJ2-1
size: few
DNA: TGTGCCAGCAGCTCGGGGACTAGCGGGGAGTTTCGGTTCTTC
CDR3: CASSSGTSGEFRFF

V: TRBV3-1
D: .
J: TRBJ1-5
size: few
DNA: TGTGCCAGCAGCCAAACTCGAGGGAATCAGCCCCAGCATTTT
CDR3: CASSQTRGNQPQHF

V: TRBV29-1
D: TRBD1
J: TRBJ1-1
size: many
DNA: TGCAGCGCAGGGGACAGGGGGGAATTTACTGAAGCTTTCTTT
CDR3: CSAGDRGEFTEAFF

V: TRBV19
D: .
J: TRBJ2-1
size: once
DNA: TGTGCCAGTAGCCCGGAGGGGGCGATCAATGAGCAGTTCTTC
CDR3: CASSPEGAINEQFF

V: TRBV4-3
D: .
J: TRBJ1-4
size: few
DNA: TGCGCCAGCAGCCACACCCTCAGACGGGCAACTAATGAAAAACTGTTTTTT
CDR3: CASSHTLRRATNEKLFF

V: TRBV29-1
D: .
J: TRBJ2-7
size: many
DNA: TGCAGCGTGGGACGGGGGACCTACGAGCAGTACTTC
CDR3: CSVGRGTYEQYF

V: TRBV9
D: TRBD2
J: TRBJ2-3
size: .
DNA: TGTGCCAGCAGCGCCTCGGGGGGGACTACTAGCACAGATACGCAGTATTTT
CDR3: CASSASGGTTSTDTQYF

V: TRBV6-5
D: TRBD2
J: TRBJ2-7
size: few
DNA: TGTGCCAGCAGTTATTCCGGGACTAGCGGGCCCGAGCAGTACTTC
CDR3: CASSYSGTSGPEQYF

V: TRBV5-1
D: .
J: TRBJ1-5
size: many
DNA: TGTGCCAGCAGCCTAGGGGGAGGGGACCAGCCCCAGCATTTT
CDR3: CASSLGGGDQPQHF

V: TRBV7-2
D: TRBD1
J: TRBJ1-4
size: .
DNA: TGTGCCAGCAGCTTAGTCGACAGGGGGAATGAAAAACTGTTTTTT
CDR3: CASSLVDRGNEKLFF

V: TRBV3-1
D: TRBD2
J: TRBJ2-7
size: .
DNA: TGTGCCAGCAGCCAAGATTCCAGCGGGGGTTACGAGCAGTACTTC
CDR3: CASSQDSSGGYEQYF

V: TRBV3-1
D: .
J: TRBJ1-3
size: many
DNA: TGTGCCAGCAGCCAAGGACAGCAAATTGGAAACACCATATATTTT
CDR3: CASSQGQQIGNTIYF

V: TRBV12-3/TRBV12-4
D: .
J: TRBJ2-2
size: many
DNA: TGTGCCAGCATAGGGACCGCGAACACCGGGGAGCTGTTTTTT
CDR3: CASIGTANTGELFF

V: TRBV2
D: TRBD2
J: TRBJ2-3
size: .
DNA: TGTGCCAGCAGGGGAGGGCGAAGCACAGATACGCAGTATTTT
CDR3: CASRGGRSTDTQYF

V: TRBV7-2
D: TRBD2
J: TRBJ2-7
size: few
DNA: TGTGCCAGCAGCGAACTAGCGGGGGATTCATCGCAGTACTTC
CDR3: CASSELAGDSSQYF

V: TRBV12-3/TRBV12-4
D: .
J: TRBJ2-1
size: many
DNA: TGTGCCAGCAGTCCCACCATAGCGGTTGTTGGCAATGAGCAGTTCTTC
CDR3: CASSPTIAVVGNEQFF

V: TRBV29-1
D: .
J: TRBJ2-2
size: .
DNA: TGCAGCGTTGATACCTCAAAGGGGACCGGGGAGCTGTTTTTT
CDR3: CSVDTSKGTGELFF

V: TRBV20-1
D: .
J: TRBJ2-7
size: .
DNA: TGCAGTGCTAGCGGTCGGGGGTCCGTCTCCTACGAGCAGTACTTC
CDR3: CSASGRGSVSYEQYF

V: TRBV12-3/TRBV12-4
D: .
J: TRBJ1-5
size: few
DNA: TGTGCCAGCAGCTGGTTGGGCAATCAGCCCCAGCATTTT
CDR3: CASSWLGNQPQHF

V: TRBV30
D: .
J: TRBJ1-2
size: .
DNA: TGTGCCTTTAGAGATTCCGGGACCCCGGGTCACTATGGCTACACCTTC
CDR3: CAFRDSGTPGHYGYTF

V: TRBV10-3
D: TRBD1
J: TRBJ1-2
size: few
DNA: TGTGCCATCAGTGAGATAGGACAGGTCCTTCTGGGAGGCTACACCTTC
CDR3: CAISEIGQVLLGGYTF

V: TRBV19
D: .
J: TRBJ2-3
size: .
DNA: TGTGCCAGTAGTATTCTGGTAACAGTCGCAGATACGCAGTATTTT
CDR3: CASSILVTVADTQYF

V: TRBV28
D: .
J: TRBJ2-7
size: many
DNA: TGTGCCAGCAGCCAACCCGGATACGAGCAGTACTTC
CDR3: CASSQPGYEQYF

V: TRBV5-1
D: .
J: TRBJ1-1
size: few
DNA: TGCGCCAGCAGCTTGTCCGGGACGGCCGGTCATGAAGCTTTCTTT
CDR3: CASSLSGTAGHEAFF

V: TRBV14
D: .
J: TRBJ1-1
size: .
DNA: TGTGCCAGCAGAGAGCAGGGAGGAGGCACTGAAGCTTTCTTT
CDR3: CASREQGGGTEAFF

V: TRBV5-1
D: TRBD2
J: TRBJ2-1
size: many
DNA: TGCGCCAGCAGCTTCGGGGGGGCCTACAATGAGCAGTTCTTC
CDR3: CASSFGGAYNEQFF

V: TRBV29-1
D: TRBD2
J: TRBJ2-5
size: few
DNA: TGCAGCGTTGAATTCCTAGCGGGAGGGGAGACCCAGTACTTC
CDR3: CSVEFLAGGETQYF

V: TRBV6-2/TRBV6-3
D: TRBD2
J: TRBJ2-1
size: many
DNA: TGTGCCAGCAGTTACCGGCGGGGGGGCCTACAAAACAATGAGCAGTTCTTC
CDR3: CASSYRRGGLQNNEQFF

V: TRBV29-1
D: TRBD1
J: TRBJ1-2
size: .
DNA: TGCAGCGCTGGTGGACAGGCGGGCTATGGCTACACCTTC
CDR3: CSAGGQAGYGYTF

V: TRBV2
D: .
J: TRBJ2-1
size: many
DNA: TGTGCCAGCAGATTAGCTATTCGGCAGTTCTTC
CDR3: CASRLAIRQFF

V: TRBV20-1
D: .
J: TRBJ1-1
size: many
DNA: TGCAGTGCTAGTTTTATACTGAACACTGAAGCTTTCTTT
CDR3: CSASFILNTEAFF

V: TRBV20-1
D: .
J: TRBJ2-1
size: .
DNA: TGCAGTGCTAGGGCTAGCAAAAACAATGAGCAGTTCTTC
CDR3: CSARASKNNEQFF

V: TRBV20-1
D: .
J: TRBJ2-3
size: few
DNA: TGCAGTGCTTATGGCGCGGGCTTAACAGATACGCAGTATTTT
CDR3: CSAYGAGLTDTQYF

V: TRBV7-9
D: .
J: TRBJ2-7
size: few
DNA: TGTGCCAGCAGCCCGACAGCTAACGAGCAGTACTTC
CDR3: CASSPTANEQYF

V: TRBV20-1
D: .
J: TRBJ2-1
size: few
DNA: TGCAGTGCTAGAGTCGGGACGACCTACAATGAGCAGTTCTTC
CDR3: CSARVGTTYNEQFF

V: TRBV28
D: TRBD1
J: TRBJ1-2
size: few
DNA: TGTGCCAGCAGCTGGACAGGGCAAACGGGCTACACCTTC
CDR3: CASSWTGQTGYTF

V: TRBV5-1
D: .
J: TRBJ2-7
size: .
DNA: TGCGCCAGCAGAACGACCCCCACAGGGAGCTTCTACGAGCAGTACTTC
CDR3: CASRTTPTGSFYEQYF

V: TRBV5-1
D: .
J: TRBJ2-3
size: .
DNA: TGCGCCAGCAGCTTCAGGGATTCCCTCAGCACAGATACGCAGTATTTT
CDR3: CASSFRDSLSTDTQYF

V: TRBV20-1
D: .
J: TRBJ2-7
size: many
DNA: TGCAGTGCTAGAGATAACATTTCCCCGCTAGCCTACGAGCAGTACTTC
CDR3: CSARDNISPLAYEQYF

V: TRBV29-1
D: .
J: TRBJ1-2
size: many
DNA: TGCAGCTTAGGTGGCTACACCTTC
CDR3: CSLGGYTF

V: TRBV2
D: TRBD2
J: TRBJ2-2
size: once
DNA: TGTGCCAGCACCCCCGGGACTATGAACACCGGGGAGCTGTTTTTT
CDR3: CASTPGTMNTGELFF

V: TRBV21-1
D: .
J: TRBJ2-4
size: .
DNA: TGTGCCAGCAGCAAATTTCCGGGACTAGCGGGGGCACTAGCCAAAAACATTCAGTACTTC
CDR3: CASSKFPGLAGALAKNIQYF

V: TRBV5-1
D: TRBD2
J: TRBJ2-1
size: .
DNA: TGCGCCAGCACGGGGTCACCGACTAGCGGGACTTACAATGAGCAGTTCTTC
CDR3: CASTGSPTSGTYNEQFF

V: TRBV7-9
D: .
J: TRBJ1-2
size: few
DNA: TGTGCCAGCAGCGGCTCTTGGGGGCCCGACTATGGCTACACCTTC
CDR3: CASSGSWGPDYGYTF

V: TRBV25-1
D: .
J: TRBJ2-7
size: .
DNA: TGTGCCAGCAGTTTTCCGAACGGCCCTCAGTACTTC
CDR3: CASSFPNGPQYF

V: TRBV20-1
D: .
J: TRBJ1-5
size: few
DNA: TGCAGTGCTAGAACCCCCGGACTGCTGAATCAGCCCCAGCATTTT
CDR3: CSARTPGLLNQPQHF

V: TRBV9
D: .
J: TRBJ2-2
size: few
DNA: TGTGCCAGCAGCGTACCCCTTGACCGGGCACCGAACACCGGGGAGCTGTTTTTT
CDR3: CASSVPLDRAPNTGELFF

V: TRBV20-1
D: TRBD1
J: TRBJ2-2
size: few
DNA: TGCAGTGCTTGGGACGGGACAGCAAACACCGGGGAGCTGTTTTTT
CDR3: CSAWDGTANTGELFF

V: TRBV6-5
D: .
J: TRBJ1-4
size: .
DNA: TGTGCCAGCAGTTACCGGGGCGGGAATGAAAAACTGTTTTTT
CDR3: CASSYRGGNEKLFF

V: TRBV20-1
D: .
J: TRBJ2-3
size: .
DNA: TGCAGTGCTAGAGATAAGGGAAGGAGCACAGATACGCAGTATTTT
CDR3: CSARDKGRSTDTQYF

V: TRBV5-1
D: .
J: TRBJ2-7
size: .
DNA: TGCGCCAGCAGCTTGGTAGAGGGGGTTGGCGAGCAGTACTTC
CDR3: CASSLVEGVGEQYF

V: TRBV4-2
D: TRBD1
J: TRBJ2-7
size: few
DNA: TGTGCCAGCAGCCACCGACAGGGGGCTTCCTCCTACGAGCAGTACTTC
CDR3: CASSHRQGASSYEQYF

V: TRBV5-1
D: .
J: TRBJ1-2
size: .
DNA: TGCGCCAGCAGCTCACAGGGAAGACCTACCTATGGCTACACCTTC
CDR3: CASSSQGRPTYGYTF

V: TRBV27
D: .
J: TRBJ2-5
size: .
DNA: TGTGCCAGCAGTTTTGGTCAGGGTGTTGGGACCCAGTACTTC
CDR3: CASSFGQGVGTQYF

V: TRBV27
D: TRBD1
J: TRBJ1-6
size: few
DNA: TGTGCCAGCAGTACTCGGGACAGGGGCCGGGATTCACCCCTCCACTTT
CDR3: CASSTRDRGRDSPLHF